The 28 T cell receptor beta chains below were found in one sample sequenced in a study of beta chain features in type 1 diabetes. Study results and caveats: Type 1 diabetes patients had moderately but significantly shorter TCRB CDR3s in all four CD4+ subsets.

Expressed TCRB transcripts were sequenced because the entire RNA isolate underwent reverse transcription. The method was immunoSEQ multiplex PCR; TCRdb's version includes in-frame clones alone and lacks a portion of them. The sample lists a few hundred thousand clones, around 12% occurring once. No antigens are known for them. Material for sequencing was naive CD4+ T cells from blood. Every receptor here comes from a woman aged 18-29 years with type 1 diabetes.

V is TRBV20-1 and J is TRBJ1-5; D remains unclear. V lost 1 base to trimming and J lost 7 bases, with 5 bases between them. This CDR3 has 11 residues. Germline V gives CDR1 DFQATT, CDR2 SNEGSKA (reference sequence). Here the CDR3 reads CSARGEQPQHF. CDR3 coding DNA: TGCAGTGCTAGAGGAGAACAGCCCCAGCATTTT.

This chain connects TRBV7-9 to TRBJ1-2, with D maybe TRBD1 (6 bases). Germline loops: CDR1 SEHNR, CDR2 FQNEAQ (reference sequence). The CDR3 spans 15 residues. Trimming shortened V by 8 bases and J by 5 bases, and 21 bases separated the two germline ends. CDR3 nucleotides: TGTGCCAGCGGAACGGGGACACGGCGATATTATGGCTACACCTTC. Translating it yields CASGTGTRRYYGYTF. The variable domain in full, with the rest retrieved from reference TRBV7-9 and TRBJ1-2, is DTGVSQNPRHKITKRGQNVTFRCDPISEHNRLYWYRQTLGQGPEFLTYFQNEAQLEKSRLLSDRFSAERPKGSFSTLEIQRTEQGDSAMYLCASGTGTRRYYGYTFGSGTRLTVV.

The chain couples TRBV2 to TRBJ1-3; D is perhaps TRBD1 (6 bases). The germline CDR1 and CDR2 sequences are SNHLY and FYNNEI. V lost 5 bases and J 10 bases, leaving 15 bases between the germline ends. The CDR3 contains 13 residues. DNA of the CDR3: TGTGCCAGCAGTAGGGACACCACTGGGACCATATATTTT. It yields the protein CASSRDTTGTIYF.

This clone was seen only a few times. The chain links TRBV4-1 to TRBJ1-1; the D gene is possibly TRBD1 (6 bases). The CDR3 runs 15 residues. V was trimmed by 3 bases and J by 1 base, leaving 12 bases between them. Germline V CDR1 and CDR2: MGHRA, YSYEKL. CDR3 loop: CASSQGPDRNTEAFF. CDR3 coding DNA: TGCGCCAGCAGCCAGGGTCCGGACAGGAACACTGAAGCTTTCTTT.

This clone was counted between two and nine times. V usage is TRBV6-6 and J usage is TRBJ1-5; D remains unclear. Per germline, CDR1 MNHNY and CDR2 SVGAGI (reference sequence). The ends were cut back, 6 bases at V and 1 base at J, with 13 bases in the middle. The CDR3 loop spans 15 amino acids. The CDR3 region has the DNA TGTGCCAGCAGGCTCCCGGGGAGGAGCAATCAGCCCCAGCATTTT. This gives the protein CASRLPGRSNQPQHF.

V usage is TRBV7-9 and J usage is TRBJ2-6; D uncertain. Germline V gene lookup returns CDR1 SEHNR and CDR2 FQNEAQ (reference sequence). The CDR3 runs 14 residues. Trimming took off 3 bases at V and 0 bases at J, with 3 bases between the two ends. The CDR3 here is CASSFFSGANVLTF. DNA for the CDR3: TGTGCCAGCAGCTTCTTCTCTGGGGCCAACGTCCTGACTTTC.

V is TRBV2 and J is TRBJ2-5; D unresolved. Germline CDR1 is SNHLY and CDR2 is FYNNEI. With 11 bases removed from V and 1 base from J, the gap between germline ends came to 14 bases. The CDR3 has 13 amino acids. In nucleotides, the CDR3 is TGTGCCTGCCCCCTTGCGAGCCAAGAGACCCAGTACTTC. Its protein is CACPLASQETQYF.

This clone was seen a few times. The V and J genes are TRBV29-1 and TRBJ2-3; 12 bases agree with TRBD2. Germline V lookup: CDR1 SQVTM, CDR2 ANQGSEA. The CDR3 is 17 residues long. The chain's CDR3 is CAGVSLAGGPRTDTQYF. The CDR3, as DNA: TGCGCGGGAGTGTCGCTAGCGGGAGGGCCGCGGACAGATACGCAGTATTTT.

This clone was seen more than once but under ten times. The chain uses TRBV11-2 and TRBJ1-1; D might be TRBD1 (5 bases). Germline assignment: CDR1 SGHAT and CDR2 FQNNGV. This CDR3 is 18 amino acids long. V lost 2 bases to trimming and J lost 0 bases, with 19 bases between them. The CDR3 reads CASSLLYRTNEMNTEAFF. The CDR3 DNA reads TGTGCCAGCAGCTTACTATATCGGACAAACGAGATGAACACTGAAGCTTTCTTT. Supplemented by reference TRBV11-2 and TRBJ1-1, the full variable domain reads EAGVAQSPRYKIIEKRQSVAFWCNPISGHATLYWYQQILGQGPKLLIQFQNNGVVDDSQLPKDRFSAERLKGVDSTLKIQPAKLEDSAVYLCASSLLYRTNEMNTEAFFGQGTRLTVV.

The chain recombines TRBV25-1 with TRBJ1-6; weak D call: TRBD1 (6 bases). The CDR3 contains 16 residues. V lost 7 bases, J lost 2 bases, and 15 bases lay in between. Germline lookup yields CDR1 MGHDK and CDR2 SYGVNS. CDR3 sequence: CASKGVAGAYNSPLHF. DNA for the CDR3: TGTGCCAGCAAGGGGGTGGCGGGCGCCTATAATTCACCCCTCCACTTT.

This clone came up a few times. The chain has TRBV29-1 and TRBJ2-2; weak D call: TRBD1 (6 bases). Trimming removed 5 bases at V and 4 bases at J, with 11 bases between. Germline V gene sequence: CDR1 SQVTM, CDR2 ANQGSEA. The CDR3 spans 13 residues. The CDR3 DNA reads TGCAGCGTTAAAGGACAGATCACCGGGGAGCTGTTTTTT. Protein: CSVKGQITGELFF.

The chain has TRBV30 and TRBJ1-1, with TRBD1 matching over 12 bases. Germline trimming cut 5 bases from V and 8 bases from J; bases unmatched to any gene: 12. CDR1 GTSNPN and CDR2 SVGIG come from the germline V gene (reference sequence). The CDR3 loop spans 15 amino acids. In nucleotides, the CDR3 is TGTGCCTGGGTCGGTTGGGGACAGGGGGCTTGGGAAGCTTTCTTT. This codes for CAWVGWGQGAWEAFF.

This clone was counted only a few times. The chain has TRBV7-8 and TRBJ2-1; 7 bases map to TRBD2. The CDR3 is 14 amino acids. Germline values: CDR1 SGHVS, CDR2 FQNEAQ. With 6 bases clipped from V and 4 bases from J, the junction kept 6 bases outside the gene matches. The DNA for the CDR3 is TGTGCCAGCAGTCTAGCGGCCTATTACAATGAGCAGTTCTTC. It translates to CASSLAAYYNEQFF.

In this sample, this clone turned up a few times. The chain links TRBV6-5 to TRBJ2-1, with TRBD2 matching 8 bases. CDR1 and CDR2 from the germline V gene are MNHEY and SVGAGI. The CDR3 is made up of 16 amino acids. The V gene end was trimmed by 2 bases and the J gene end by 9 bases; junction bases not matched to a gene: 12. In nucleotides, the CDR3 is TGTGCCAGCAGTTACCCCGGGAGGGGGGGCCAGCGTGAGCAGTTCTTC. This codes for CASSYPGRGGQREQFF.

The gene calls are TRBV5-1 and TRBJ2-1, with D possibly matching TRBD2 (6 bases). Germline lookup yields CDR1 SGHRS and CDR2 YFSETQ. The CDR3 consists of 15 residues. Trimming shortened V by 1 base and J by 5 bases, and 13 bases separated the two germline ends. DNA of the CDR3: TGCGCCAGCAGCTTGAGTATTAGCGGACACAATGAGCAGTTCTTC. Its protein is CASSLSISGHNEQFF.

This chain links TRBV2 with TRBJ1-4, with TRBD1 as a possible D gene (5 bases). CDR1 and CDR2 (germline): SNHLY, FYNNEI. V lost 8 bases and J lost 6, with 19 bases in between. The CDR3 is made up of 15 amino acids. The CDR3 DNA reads TGTGCCAGCGTACTCAGTGGGGCAGGGCATGAAAAACTGTTTTTT. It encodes CASVLSGAGHEKLFF.

CDR3 coding DNA: TGTGCCAGCAGTTACTCGAACAGGGACTCTGGAAACACCATATATTTT. Translating it yields CASSYSNRDSGNTIYF. The V call is TRBV6-5, the J call TRBJ1-3; tentative D call: TRBD1 (6 bases). The germline V gene encodes CDR1 MNHEY and CDR2 SVGAGI. Trimming took off 0 bases at V and 0 bases at J, with 9 bases between the two ends. The CDR3 contains 16 residues.

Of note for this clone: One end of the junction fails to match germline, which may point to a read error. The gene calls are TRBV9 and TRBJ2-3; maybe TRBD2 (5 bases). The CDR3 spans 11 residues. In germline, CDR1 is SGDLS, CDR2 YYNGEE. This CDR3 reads CASSAAGLLSF. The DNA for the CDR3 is TGTGCCAGCAGCGCGGCGGGCCTGTTATCTTTT. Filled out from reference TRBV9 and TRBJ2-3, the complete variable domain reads DSGVTQTPKHLITATGQRVTLRCSPRSGDLSVYWYQQSLDQGLQFLIQYYNGEERAKGNILERFSAQQFPDLHSELNLSSLELGDSALYFCASSAAGLLSFGPGTRLTVL.

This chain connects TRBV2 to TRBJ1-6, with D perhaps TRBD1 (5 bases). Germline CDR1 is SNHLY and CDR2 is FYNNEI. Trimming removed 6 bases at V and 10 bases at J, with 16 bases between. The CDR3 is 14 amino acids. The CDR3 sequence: CASSVTEFISPLHF. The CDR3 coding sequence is TGTGCCAGCAGCGTGACAGAGTTTATCTCACCCCTCCACTTT.

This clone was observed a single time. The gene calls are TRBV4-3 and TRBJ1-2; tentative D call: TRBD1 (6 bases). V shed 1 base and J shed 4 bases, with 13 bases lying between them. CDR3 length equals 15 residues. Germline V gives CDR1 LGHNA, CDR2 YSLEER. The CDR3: CASSQGGQGIYGYTF. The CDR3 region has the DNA TGCGCCAGCAGCCAAGGGGGGCAGGGAATCTATGGCTACACCTTC.

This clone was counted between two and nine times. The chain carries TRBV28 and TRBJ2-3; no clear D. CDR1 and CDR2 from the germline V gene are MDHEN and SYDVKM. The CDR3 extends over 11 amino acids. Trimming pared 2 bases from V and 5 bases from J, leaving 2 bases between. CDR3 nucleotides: TGTGCCAGCAGTTTACAAGATACGCAGTATTTT. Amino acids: CASSLQDTQYF.

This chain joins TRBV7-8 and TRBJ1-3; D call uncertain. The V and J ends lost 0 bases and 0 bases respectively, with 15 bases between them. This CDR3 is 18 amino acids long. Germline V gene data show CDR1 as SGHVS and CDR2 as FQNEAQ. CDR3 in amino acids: CASSLARIYTDSGNTIYF. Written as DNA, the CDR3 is TGTGCCAGCAGCTTAGCGCGAATTTATACCGACTCTGGAAACACCATATATTTT. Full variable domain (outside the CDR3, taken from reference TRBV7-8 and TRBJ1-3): GAGVSQSPRYKVAKRGQDVALRCDPISGHVSLFWYQQALGQGPEFLTYFQNEAQLDKSGLPSDRFFAERPEGSVSTLKIQRTQQEDSAVYLCASSLARIYTDSGNTIYFGEGSWLTVV.

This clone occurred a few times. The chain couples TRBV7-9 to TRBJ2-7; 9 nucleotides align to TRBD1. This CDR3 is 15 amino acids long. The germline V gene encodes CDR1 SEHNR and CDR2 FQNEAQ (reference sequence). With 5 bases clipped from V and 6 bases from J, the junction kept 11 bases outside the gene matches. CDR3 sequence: CASSQKGQGGFEQYF. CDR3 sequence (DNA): TGTGCCAGCAGCCAGAAGGGACAGGGAGGGTTCGAGCAGTACTTC.

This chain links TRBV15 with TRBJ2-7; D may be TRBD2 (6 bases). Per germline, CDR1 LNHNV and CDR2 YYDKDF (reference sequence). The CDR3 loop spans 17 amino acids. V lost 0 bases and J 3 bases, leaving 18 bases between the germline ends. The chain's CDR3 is CATSRDPPASAGYEQYF. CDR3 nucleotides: TGTGCCACCAGCAGAGATCCCCCCGCTAGCGCGGGCTACGAGCAGTACTTC.

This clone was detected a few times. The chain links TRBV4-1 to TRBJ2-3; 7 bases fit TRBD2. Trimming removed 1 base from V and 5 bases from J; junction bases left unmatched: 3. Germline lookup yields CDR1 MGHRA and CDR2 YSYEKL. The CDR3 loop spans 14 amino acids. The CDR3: CASSQASGIDTQYF. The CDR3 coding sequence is TGCGCCAGCAGCCAAGCTAGCGGCATAGATACGCAGTATTTT.

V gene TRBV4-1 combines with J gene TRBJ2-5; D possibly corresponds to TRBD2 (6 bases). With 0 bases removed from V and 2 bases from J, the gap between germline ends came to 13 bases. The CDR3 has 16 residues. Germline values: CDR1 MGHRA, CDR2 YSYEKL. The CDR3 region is CASSQEGGNGQETQYF. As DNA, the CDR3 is TGCGCCAGCAGCCAAGAAGGAGGGAACGGACAAGAGACCCAGTACTTC.

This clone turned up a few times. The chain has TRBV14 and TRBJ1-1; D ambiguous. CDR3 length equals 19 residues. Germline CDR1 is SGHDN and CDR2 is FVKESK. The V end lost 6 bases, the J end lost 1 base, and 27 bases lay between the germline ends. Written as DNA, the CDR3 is TGTGCCAGCAGTCCTTCAAACTGGCCGATTAGTCGGAGGAACACTGAAGCTTTCTTT. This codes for CASSPSNWPISRRNTEAFF.

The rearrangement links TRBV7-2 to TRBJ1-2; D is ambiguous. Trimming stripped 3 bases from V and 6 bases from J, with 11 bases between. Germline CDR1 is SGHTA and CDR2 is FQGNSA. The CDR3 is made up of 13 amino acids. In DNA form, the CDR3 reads TGTGCCAGCAGCTTCGGGGTTTGGGATGGCTACACCTTC. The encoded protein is CASSFGVWDGYTF.